The text below deals with one TCR beta chain. The antigen remains unidentified. The data stem from a study of T cells in Graves' hyperthyroidism and ophthalmopathy. The wider study: Peripheral blood specimens were obtained at initial diagnosis, prior to any treatment. Whole-study results and caveats: Ophthalmopathy was distinguished from stable hyperthyroidism by 13 V-J signatures.

Germline values: CDR1 SEHNR, CDR2 FQNEAQ (reference sequence). The V and J ends lost 2 bases and 4 bases respectively, with 26 bases between them. The CDR3 has 20 residues. RNA transcripts were the template for amplifying TCR beta CDR3 regions. The HTBI primer set served for first-round RT-PCR of the TCR CDR3. One entry per CDR3 protein, called by TCRdb with MiXCR from the multiplex PCR reads. The table lists 350,000 or so distinct CDR3 sequences, approximately 22% of them singletons. Uncontrolled infection, other autoimmune disease, pregnancy or lactation barred patients from enrollment. The receptor was isolated from a woman between 50 and 59 years old with Graves' hyperthyroidism. J is TRBJ1-4 and V is TRBV7-9; a weak D match, TRBD1 (5 bases). Sequencing was done on a sample of blood. The CDR3 sequence is CASSLSSIPAGRQSNEKLFF. Written as DNA, the CDR3 is TGTGCCAGCAGCTTATCTTCCATTCCGGCGGGACGACAGAGTAATGAAAAACTGTTTTTT.